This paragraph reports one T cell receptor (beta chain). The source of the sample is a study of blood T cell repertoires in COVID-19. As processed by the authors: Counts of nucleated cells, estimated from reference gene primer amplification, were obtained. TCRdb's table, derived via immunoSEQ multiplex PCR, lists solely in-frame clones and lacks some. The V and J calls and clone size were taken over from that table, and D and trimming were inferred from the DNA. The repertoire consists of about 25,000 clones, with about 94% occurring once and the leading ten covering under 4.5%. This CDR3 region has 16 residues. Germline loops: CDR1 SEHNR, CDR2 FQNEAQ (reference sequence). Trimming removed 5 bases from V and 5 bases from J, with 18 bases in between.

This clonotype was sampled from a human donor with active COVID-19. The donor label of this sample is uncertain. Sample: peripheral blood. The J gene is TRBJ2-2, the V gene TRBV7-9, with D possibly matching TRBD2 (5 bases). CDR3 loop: CASSPWVGRETGELFF. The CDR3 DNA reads TGTGCCAGCAGCCCCTGGGTAGGGAGAGAAACCGGGGAGCTGTTTTTT.